This TCR beta chain was observed in a study of T cells in Graves' hyperthyroidism and ophthalmopathy. Researchers amplified the TCR beta CDR3 regions from RNA transcripts. A first-round RT-PCR of the TCR CDR3 used the HTBI primer set. In TCRdb, the multiplex PCR reads were re-called with MiXCR into one record per CDR3 protein. The sample includes under 300,000 distinct CDR3 sequences, about 14% of them seen just once. This clonotype was counted only a few times. Predating any ophthalmopathy symptoms, the blood sample was taken at first hyperthyroidism diagnosis. Sequenced sample: blood. The clonotype originates from a woman aged 25 to 45 with Graves' hyperthyroidism that later progressed to Graves' ophthalmopathy.

The CDR3 sequence is CSASPIRGGGELFF. The CDR3 DNA reads as TGCAGTGCTAGTCCTATCCGTGGGGGCGGGGAGCTGTTTTTT. This chain joins TRBV20-1 and TRBJ2-2; TRBD1 or TRBD2 may be the D gene (5 bases each). The CDR3 covers 14 residues. The ends were cut back, 3 bases at V and 7 bases at J, with 15 bases in the middle. CDR1 is DFQATT, CDR2 SNEGSKA, per germline (reference sequence).